This TCR beta chain was retrieved from a study of tumor and adjacent non-tumor tissue in lung cancer. Overall study context: There were 11 to 13 adenocarcinoma, a couple of squamous cell carcinoma and 1 small cell lung cancer cases. General study results and limits: Shorter survival was associated with higher TCR diversity in tumors.

Three rounds of nested PCR, following a modified ARM-PCR protocol, produced the TCRbeta library. TCRdb reprocessed the multiplex PCR reads via MiXCR and lists one record per CDR3 protein. Of fewer than 150,000 distinct CDR3 sequences listed, roughly 66% were seen once; the top ten hold 15% to 20%. With 3 bases removed from V and 15 bases from J, the gap between germline ends came to 21 bases. In germline, CDR1 is MNHNY, CDR2 SVGAGI (reference sequence). The CDR3 has 14 amino acids. A word on this clonotype: Its antigen is undetermined.

No cell sorting was done before RNA was extracted from the tissue. The specimen was lung tumor tissue. The source is a man between 60 and 75 years old with small cell lung cancer. This sequence joins TRBV6-6 and TRBJ2-4; D remains unclear. CDR3 in DNA: TGTGCCAGCAGTTATGGTCAAGGTGTAAACAATCGGTACTTC. Its protein product is CASSYGQGVNNRYF.